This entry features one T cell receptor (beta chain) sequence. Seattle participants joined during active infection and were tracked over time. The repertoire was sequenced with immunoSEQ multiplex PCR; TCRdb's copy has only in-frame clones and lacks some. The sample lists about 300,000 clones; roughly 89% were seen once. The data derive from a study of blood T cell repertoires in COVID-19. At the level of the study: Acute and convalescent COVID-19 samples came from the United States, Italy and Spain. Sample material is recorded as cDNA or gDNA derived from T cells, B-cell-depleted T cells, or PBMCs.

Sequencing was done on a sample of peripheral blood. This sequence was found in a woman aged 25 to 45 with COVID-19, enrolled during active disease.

The CDR3: CASSRSLAGAQEQYF. The CDR3 nucleotides read TGCGCCAGCAGTCGAAGTTTAGCGGGGGCGCAAGAGCAGTACTTC. The chain has TRBV4-3 and TRBJ2-7; 9 bases line up with TRBD2. Germline values: CDR1 LGHNA, CDR2 YSLEER. V trimming: 6 bases; J trimming: 7 bases; junction bases outside the gene matches: 13. This CDR3 is built from 15 residues.